The T cell receptor beta chain described here comes from a study of memory CD4+ T cells and cytomegalovirus serostatus. Findings of the study overall: CD4+ memory repertoires contained about 40% of the 164 reported CMV TCRbeta sequences. A US-trained random forest predicted CMV serostatus with median AUC around 0.9.

There are 18 residues in the CDR3. Germline V lookup: CDR1 SNHLY, CDR2 FYNNEI. V was clipped by 6 bases and J by 1 base; unmatched bases: 16. The sort gate was single viable CD3+CD4+CD8-CD45RO+ cells for memory CD4+ T cells. Remarks on this clone: Antigen specificity is unknown.

TCRdb keeps only in-frame clones here, not all; method: immunoSEQ multiplex PCR. Among around 53,000 clones listed, around 80% were seen once. The receptor comes from an adult in good health and CMV-seropositive. This sequence joins TRBV2 and TRBJ2-3; 7 positions match TRBD1. The sequenced sample was memory CD4+ T cells from blood. This CDR3 is CASRKTGVGGVGTDTQYF. CDR3 coding DNA: TGTGCCAGCAGAAAAACAGGGGTAGGGGGAGTGGGCACAGATACGCAGTATTTT.